This T cell receptor (beta chain) was captured in a study of cytomegalovirus exposure and HLA in healthy donors. The CDR3 covers 13 residues. Germline CDR1 and CDR2: MNHEY and SVGAGI. V gave up 6 bases and J gave up 5 bases, with 14 bases separating them. The PCR employed 60 Vbeta primers together with 13 Jbeta primers. Profiled with immunoSEQ multiplex PCR; TCRdb holds only in-frame clones, not every one. The table gives around 57,000 clones; the top ten clones make up approximately 9.9% of it. Sample: PBMCs. The gene calls are TRBV6-5 and TRBJ2-7; the D gene is possibly TRBD1 (6 bases). The source of this sequence is a woman in her fifties or sixties in good health and CMV-seropositive. CDR3 loop: CASSKQGNHEQYF. The CDR3 bases are TGTGCCAGCAGCAAACAGGGAAACCACGAGCAGTACTTC.